One sample yielded the 11 T cell receptor beta chains listed below, sequenced in a study of blood T cell repertoires in COVID-19. The protocol was immunoSEQ multiplex PCR, while the TCRdb copy is restricted to in-frame clones and leaves out a portion. The sample consists of under 350,000 clones, approximately 90% of them appearing once. Sequencing was carried out using peripheral blood. These receptor sequences come from a man in his forties with acute or convalescent COVID-19.

The rearrangement uses TRBV7-3 and TRBJ1-1; D possibly corresponds to TRBD1 (5 bases). Trimming left V 4 bases short and J 4 bases short, with 10 bases between. CDR3 length equals 13 residues. CDR1 and CDR2 from the germline V gene are SGHTA and FQGTGA. The CDR3 coding sequence is TGTGCCAGCAGCTGGGGCGTTTCCACTGAAGCTTTCTTT. This gives the protein CASSWGVSTEAFF.

V and J are TRBV5-4 and TRBJ2-3, with D possibly matching TRBD1 (5 bases). Germline assignment: CDR1 SGHNT and CDR2 YYREEE (reference sequence). The CDR3 is 15 amino acids. V was clipped by 0 bases and J by 4 bases, with 12 bases between them. CDR3 nucleotides: TGTGCCAGCAGCTTGGAGGGGTTTATTGCAGATACGCAGTATTTT. Residues: CASSLEGFIADTQYF.

This chain links TRBV2 with TRBJ1-2; D unresolved. Germline V gives CDR1 SNHLY, CDR2 FYNNEI. The CDR3 is 15 residues long. V was pared by 2 bases and J by 0 bases, with 10 bases between. CDR3 sequence reads: CASSEMRAANYGYTF. The CDR3 DNA reads as TGTGCCAGCAGTGAAATGCGGGCAGCTAACTATGGCTACACCTTC.

This clone has only one observation. The DNA for the CDR3 is TGTGCCAGTAGGAGTCTAGCGGGGGAGGGCGGGGAGCTGTTTTTT. Translation: CASRSLAGEGGELFF. V gene TRBV19 combines with J gene TRBJ2-2, with TRBD2 matching 10 bases. The V gene's germline CDR1 is LNHDA and CDR2 SQIVND (reference sequence). After removal of 6 bases from V and 7 bases from J, the junction contained 8 bases not matched to a gene. The CDR3 totals 15 residues.

This chain uses TRBV6-1 with TRBJ2-7, with D possibly being TRBD1 (5 bases). V shed 3 bases and J shed 5 bases, with 8 bases lying between them. CDR1 is MNHNS and CDR2 is SASEGT in the germline V gene. The CDR3 length is 12 residues. This CDR3 reads CASSDRVHEQYF. The DNA of the CDR3 is TGTGCCAGCAGTGACAGGGTCCACGAGCAGTACTTC.

The chain employs TRBV5-1 and TRBJ1-5, with 11 bases identical to TRBD1. CDR1 and CDR2 from the germline V gene are SGHRS and YFSETQ. The J segment lost 3 bases and the V segment lost 4 bases, leaving 9 bases of the junction unmatched. The CDR3 consists of 17 residues. The CDR3 spells CASSEGTGGLDNQPQHF. The DNA of the CDR3 is TGCGCCAGCAGCGAGGGGACAGGGGGTCTGGACAATCAGCCCCAGCATTTT.

V is TRBV4-2 and J is TRBJ2-7; D remains ambiguous. This CDR3 comprises 14 residues. V lost 5 bases and J 8 bases, leaving 19 bases between the germline ends. Germline CDR1 is LGHNA and CDR2 is YNFKEQ. DNA for the CDR3: TGTGCCAGCAGCTTGGGTACAGCTCCTACGAAGCAGTACTTC. Its protein is CASSLGTAPTKQYF.

In this sample, this clone turned up once. This chain connects TRBV19 to TRBJ2-7, with TRBD1 as a possible D gene (5 bases). CDR1 LNHDA and CDR2 SQIVND come from the germline V gene (reference sequence). The CDR3 contains 16 residues. V was shortened by 0 bases and J by 0 bases, with 12 bases between the two germline ends. CDR3 in DNA: TGTGCCAGTAGTATAGATCTTCGCAGGGTCTCCTACGAGCAGTACTTC. Protein: CASSIDLRRVSYEQYF.

The chain has TRBV5-6 and TRBJ2-1, with 8 bases aligning to TRBD2. Germline CDR1 and CDR2: SGHDT and YYEEEE. Losses at the gene ends were 5 bases for V and 0 bases for J; bases not matched to a gene: 7. This CDR3 region has 16 residues. CDR3 loop: CASSSFRGGSYNEQFF. The CDR3 nucleotides read TGTGCCAGCAGTTCATTTCGGGGGGGCTCCTACAATGAGCAGTTCTTC.

The chain employs TRBV5-4 and TRBJ2-3; TRBD2 matches at 8 bases. This CDR3 has 15 amino acids. V lost 4 bases and J lost 4; bases outside the gene matches: 8. Germline CDR1 reads SGHNT; CDR2 reads YYREEE (reference sequence). This CDR3 reads CASSPSGGRADTQYF. The CDR3 bases are TGTGCCAGCAGCCCGTCGGGGGGGCGGGCAGATACGCAGTATTTT.

V gene TRBV10-3 combines with J gene TRBJ1-2; 7 nucleotides match TRBD1. Germline loops: CDR1 ENHRY, CDR2 SYGVKD. V gave up 0 bases and J gave up 8 bases; unmatched junction bases: 18. The CDR3 length is 18 residues. The CDR3 region is CAISESFGTTGPPYGYTF. DNA of the CDR3: TGTGCCATCAGTGAGTCGTTCGGTACGACAGGGCCACCCTACGGCTACACCTTC.